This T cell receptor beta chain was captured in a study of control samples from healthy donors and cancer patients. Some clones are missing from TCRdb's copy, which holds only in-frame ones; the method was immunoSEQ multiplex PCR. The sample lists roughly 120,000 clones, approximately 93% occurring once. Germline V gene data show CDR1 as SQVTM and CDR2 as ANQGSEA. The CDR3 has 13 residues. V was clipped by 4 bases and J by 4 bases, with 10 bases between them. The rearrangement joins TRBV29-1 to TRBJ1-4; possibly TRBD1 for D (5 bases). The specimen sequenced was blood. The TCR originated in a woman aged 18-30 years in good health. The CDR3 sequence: CSVGGGFNEKLFF. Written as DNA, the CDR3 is TGCAGCGTTGGGGGGGGGTTTAATGAAAAACTGTTTTTT.